The sequence of this T cell receptor (beta chain) was determined in a study of graft-versus-host responses after intestinal transplantation. On the study more broadly: Among the recipients, all got anti-thymocyte globulin induction and then tacrolimus and steroids for roughly three years. Study findings and constraints: GvH clones surfaced in recipient marrow, some emerging earlier in ileum or blood. Declines in HvG clones occurring early post-transplant were associated with peak circulating GvH clone levels.

Assay: immunoSEQ multiplex PCR; the TCRdb copy retains only in-frame clones and omits some. The data contain 29,000 or so clones, 65% to 80% of them singletons. Germline assignment: CDR1 SGHRS and CDR2 YFSETQ. The CDR3 covers 13 residues. Trimming stripped 2 bases from V and 2 bases from J, with 8 bases between. Both intraepithelial and lamina propria lymphocytes were released by processing graft tissue. With regard to this clone: The antigen is unknown.

Sample: ileum tissue, taken 98 days after intestinal transplantation. This TCR derives from a human patient who received an intestinal transplant, so some T cells may come from the graft donor. This rearrangement joins TRBV5-1 to TRBJ2-7, with D perhaps matching TRBD1 (5 bases). DNA for the CDR3: TGCGCCAGCAGCTTTGACAGTACCTACGAGCAGTACTTC. Amino acids: CASSFDSTYEQYF.